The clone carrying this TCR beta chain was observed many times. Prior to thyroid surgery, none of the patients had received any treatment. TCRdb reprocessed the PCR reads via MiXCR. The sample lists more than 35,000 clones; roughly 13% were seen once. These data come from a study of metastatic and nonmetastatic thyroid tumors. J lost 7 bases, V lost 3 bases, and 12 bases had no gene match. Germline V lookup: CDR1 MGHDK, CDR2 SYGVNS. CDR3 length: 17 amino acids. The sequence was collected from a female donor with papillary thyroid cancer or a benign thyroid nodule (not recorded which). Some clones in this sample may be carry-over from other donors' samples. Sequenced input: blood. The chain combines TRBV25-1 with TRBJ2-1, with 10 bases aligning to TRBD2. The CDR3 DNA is TGTGCCAGCAGTGACCCCTCTCTAGCGGGAGAATTAAATGAGCAGTTCTTC. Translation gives CASSDPSLAGELNEQFF.